These 26 T cell receptor beta chains came from one sample sequenced in a study of T cell repertoires in cytomegalovirus infection. MiXCR, run by TCRdb on the reads, gives a single entry per CDR3 protein. Of hundreds of thousands of distinct CDR3 sequences listed, 17% are singletons. The sequencing input was PBMCs. All receptors derive from a human donor in good health (CMV status not recorded). Some clones in this sample may be carry-over from other donors' samples.

To note about this clonotype: One end of the junction varies from germline; a read error may be responsible. The chain employs TRBV27 and TRBJ2-6, with unresolved D. Germline V gives CDR1 MNHEY, CDR2 SMNVEV (reference sequence). The CDR3 has 16 amino acids. CDR3 in DNA: TGTGCCAGCAGTTTATCGTTAGTTTATGGGACCAACGTCCTGACTTTC. Its protein is CASSLSLVYGTNVLTF.

Only a few counts were recorded for this clonotype. V and J are TRBV12-3 or TRBV12-4 and TRBJ2-5; TRBD1 matches 7 bases. The CDR3 extends over 13 amino acids. J lost 5 bases, V lost 5 bases, and 5 bases had no gene match. The CDR3 DNA reads as TGTGCCAGCAGTGAGGGGGCTCAGGAGACCCAGTACTTC. Translating gives CASSEGAQETQYF.

This clonotype was detected once. CDR3 protein: CAWSPGANEQFF. The CDR3 nucleotides are TGTGCCTGGAGTCCGGGGGCGAATGAGCAGTTCTTC. V usage is TRBV30 and J usage is TRBJ2-1; perhaps D is TRBD1 or TRBD2 (6 bases each). The CDR3 loop spans 12 amino acids. The germline V and J ends were trimmed by 2 bases and 7 bases, with 9 bases remaining between them. Germline V gene lookup returns CDR1 GTSNPN and CDR2 SVGIG (reference sequence).

This chain uses TRBV20-1 with TRBJ1-1; D perhaps matches TRBD1 (6 bases). V lost 5 bases, J lost 3 bases, and 13 bases lay in between. Germline assignment: CDR1 DFQATT and CDR2 SNEGSKA (reference sequence). CDR3 length equals 13 residues. For the CDR3, the DNA is TGCAGTGCTCCCCTTAGGGGGGACACTGAAGCTTTCTTT. It translates to CSAPLRGDTEAFF.

Ten or more counts support this clonotype. This rearrangement joins TRBV28 to TRBJ1-2; unclear D gene. CDR1 MDHEN and CDR2 SYDVKM come from the germline V gene. V lost 8 bases to trimming and J lost 3 bases, with 7 bases between them. CDR3 length: 11 residues. The DNA of the CDR3 is TGTGCCAGCCGAGGCGACTATGGCTACACCTTC. This encodes CASRGDYGYTF.

This chain links TRBV27 with TRBJ1-2; D gene unclear. Germline V gene data show CDR1 as MNHEY and CDR2 as SMNVEV (reference sequence). V lost 8 bases and J 4 bases, leaving 20 bases between the germline ends. The CDR3 loop spans 15 amino acids. CDR3 residues: CASLRSFPPLYGYTF. CDR3 in DNA: TGTGCCAGCCTCCGAAGCTTCCCACCACTCTATGGCTACACCTTC.

The chain uses TRBV20-1 and TRBJ2-1; D gene unclear. The CDR3 covers 15 residues. The germline CDR1 and CDR2 sequences are DFQATT and SNEGSKA (reference sequence). Trimming cost V 8 bases and J 0 bases, with 17 bases left between them. This chain's CDR3 is CSTTRSRSSYNEQFF. The CDR3 DNA sequence: TGCAGTACCACTCGGTCCCGGAGCTCCTACAATGAGCAGTTCTTC.

This clonotype occurred a few times. V is TRBV10-3 and J is TRBJ1-4; D is unclear. In germline, CDR1 is ENHRY, CDR2 SYGVKD. The germline V and J ends were trimmed by 3 bases and 7 bases, with 6 bases remaining between them. The CDR3 sequence is 12 residues long. CDR3 coding DNA: TGTGCCATCAGTGAAGGGTCTGAAAAACTGTTTTTT. It yields the protein CAISEGSEKLFF.

The V and J genes are TRBV12-3 or TRBV12-4 and TRBJ2-7; 9 bases match TRBD1. After removal of 1 base from V and 4 bases from J, the junction contained 14 bases not matched to a gene. The CDR3 totals 18 residues. CDR3 residues: CASSLGVGAGTGFYEQYF. CDR3 nucleotides: TGTGCCAGCAGTTTAGGAGTCGGCGCCGGGACAGGGTTTTACGAGCAGTACTTC.

This clonotype was seen ten or more times. The CDR3 reads CASQQAANTGELFF. CDR3 DNA sequence: TGTGCCAGCCAGCAGGCCGCGAACACCGGGGAGCTGTTTTTT. The V call is TRBV7-2, the J call TRBJ2-2; D unresolved. Trimming took 8 bases from V and 0 from J, leaving 10 bases between them. The CDR3 runs to 14 residues. Per germline, CDR1 SGHTA and CDR2 FQGNSA.

The chain uses TRBV10-3 and TRBJ1-2, with a possible D match to TRBD1 (5 bases). The CDR3 length is 13 residues. Germline-derived CDR1 and CDR2 are ENHRY and SYGVKD. Trimming cost V 8 bases and J 6 bases, with 16 bases left between them. The CDR3 reads CAIQGSRYDGYTF. CDR3 coding DNA: TGTGCCATCCAGGGTTCGAGGTATGATGGCTACACCTTC.

This clonotype was counted only a few times. V is TRBV28 and J is TRBJ2-3; D is perhaps TRBD1 (7 bases). Germline assignment: CDR1 MDHEN and CDR2 SYDVKM. The CDR3 extends over 14 amino acids. The V gene lost 6 bases and the J gene lost 5 bases, with 15 bases spanning the gap. CDR3 nucleotides: TGTGCCAGCAGGGCTCAGGGGGGCTTAGATACGCAGTATTTT. It encodes CASRAQGGLDTQYF.

This clonotype was observed a handful of times. J is TRBJ2-7 and V is TRBV28, with D uncertain. The V gene lost 4 bases and the J gene lost 5 bases, with 9 bases spanning the gap. The CDR3 covers 12 residues. Germline V gene lookup returns CDR1 MDHEN and CDR2 SYDVKM. The CDR3 loop reads CASSSWSDEQYF. CDR3 sequence (DNA): TGTGCCAGCAGTTCATGGTCAGACGAGCAGTACTTC.

This clonotype was detected ten times or more. The CDR3 sequence is CSARTTETDYGYTF. The DNA for the CDR3 is TGCAGTGCGCGGACGACAGAGACGGACTATGGCTACACCTTC. The rearrangement uses TRBV20-1 and TRBJ1-2, with a possible D match to TRBD1 (5 bases). This CDR3 is 14 amino acids long. In germline, CDR1 is DFQATT, CDR2 SNEGSKA (reference sequence). V lost 6 bases and J 3 bases, leaving 17 bases between the germline ends.

The V and J genes are TRBV5-1 and TRBJ1-1; perhaps TRBD1 as D (6 bases). Trimming removed 0 bases from V and 4 bases from J, with 16 bases in between. CDR1 is SGHRS and CDR2 is YFSETQ in the germline V gene. CDR3 size: 16 residues. The chain's CDR3 is CASSLAPLKTGTEAFF. The CDR3 DNA follows: TGCGCCAGCAGCTTGGCCCCCCTGAAGACAGGCACTGAAGCTTTCTTT.

This clonotype was observed many times. This chain joins TRBV7-2 and TRBJ1-5; perhaps TRBD1 as D (5 bases). This CDR3 spans 14 amino acids. Germline V CDR1 and CDR2: SGHTA, FQGNSA. Trimming cost V 5 bases and J 11 bases, with 19 bases left between them. CDR3 region: CASSHPPRGFAQHF. CDR3 in DNA: TGTGCCAGCAGCCACCCCCCCCGGGGCTTCGCCCAGCATTTT.

This clonotype came up a few times. The J gene is TRBJ1-6, the V gene TRBV19; 8 nucleotides line up with TRBD1. The germline gives CDR1 LNHDA, CDR2 SQIVND (reference sequence). The CDR3 consists of 15 residues. The V and J ends lost 5 bases and 7 bases, in that order; junction bases with no gene match: 7. CDR3 nucleotide sequence: TGTGCCAGTAGTCCCACCGGGACAGGAAATTCACCCCTCCACTTT. It encodes CASSPTGTGNSPLHF.

The chain has TRBV5-6 and TRBJ2-3; D may match TRBD1 or TRBD2 (5 bases each). The CDR3 length is 16 residues. With 0 bases removed from V and 6 bases from J, the gap between germline ends came to 17 bases. The germline V gene encodes CDR1 SGHDT and CDR2 YYEEEE. CDR3 protein: CASSLATDWGVDTQYF. DNA of the CDR3: TGTGCCAGCAGCTTGGCCACGGACTGGGGCGTCGATACGCAGTATTTT.

V is TRBV20-1 and J is TRBJ2-7; 10 nucleotides match TRBD2. The junction had 8 bases not matched to a gene; V was cut back by 7 bases and J by 5 bases. Germline lookup yields CDR1 DFQATT and CDR2 SNEGSKA (reference sequence). This CDR3 spans 13 amino acids. The CDR3 here is CSGERGGQDEQYF. In nucleotides, the CDR3 is TGCAGTGGAGAGCGGGGGGGCCAGGACGAGCAGTACTTC.

This clonotype was detected ten times or more. The genes are TRBV6-5 and TRBJ2-1, with 9 bases aligning to TRBD1. The V and J ends lost 0 bases and 4 bases, in that order; junction bases with no gene match: 4. Per the germline V gene, CDR1 is MNHEY and CDR2 is SVGAGI. The CDR3 extends over 16 amino acids. Written as DNA, the CDR3 is TGTGCCAGCAGTTACTCTGGAGGACAGGGGTACAATGAGCAGTTCTTC. This gives the protein CASSYSGGQGYNEQFF.

The chain joins TRBV25-1 to TRBJ1-6; TRBD1 aligns across 7 bases. Germline V gene sequence: CDR1 MGHDK, CDR2 SYGVNS. Trimming removed 0 bases from V and 7 bases from J; junction bases left unmatched: 3. This CDR3 is built from 15 residues. The CDR3 is CASSEYGTANSPLHF. The DNA of the CDR3 is TGTGCCAGCAGTGAATATGGGACAGCCAATTCACCCCTCCACTTT.

In this sample, this clonotype turned up many times. This rearrangement joins TRBV6-1 to TRBJ2-7; 9 bases match TRBD1. This CDR3 has 17 amino acids. The ends lost 6 bases at V and 4 bases at J; junction bases unmatched: 16. Germline values: CDR1 MNHNS, CDR2 SASEGT. CDR3 residues: CASRAGKSGTGTYEQYF. CDR3 sequence (DNA): TGTGCCAGCAGGGCTGGAAAATCCGGGACAGGGACATACGAGCAGTACTTC.

In this sample, this clonotype turned up many times. The rearrangement uses TRBV28 and TRBJ2-3, with a possible D match to TRBD1 (6 bases). Trimming removed 7 bases at V and 3 bases at J, with 20 bases between. The germline gives CDR1 MDHEN, CDR2 SYDVKM. The CDR3 is 16 amino acids. The CDR3 region is CASIPFDRRWTDTQYF. Here the CDR3 DNA reads TGTGCCAGCATCCCCTTCGACAGGCGGTGGACAGATACGCAGTATTTT.

The table lists this clonotype with many counts. This chain uses TRBV7-2 with TRBJ1-1; D is undetermined. CDR1 SGHTA and CDR2 FQGNSA come from the germline V gene. The CDR3 contains 16 residues. The V gene lost 4 bases and the J gene lost 0 bases, with 15 bases spanning the gap. CDR3 in amino acids: CASSSSLGEMNTEAFF. The CDR3 DNA follows: TGTGCCAGCAGCTCGAGTCTGGGCGAGATGAACACTGAAGCTTTCTTT. The full variable domain, completed using reference TRBV7-2 and TRBJ1-1, is GAGVSQSPSNKVTEKGKDVELRCDPISGHTALYWYRQSLGQGLEFLIYFQGNSAPDKSGLPSDRFSAERTGGSVSTLTIQRTQQEDSAVYLCASSSSLGEMNTEAFFGQGTRLTVV.

This sequence joins TRBV7-4 and TRBJ1-5; D uncertain. Per germline, CDR1 SGHVT and CDR2 SQSDAQ. CDR3 length equals 15 residues. V was cut by 1 base and J by 4 bases, with 11 bases left in between. CDR3 loop: CASSLDSTTNQPQHF. The CDR3 bases are TGTGCCAGCAGCTTAGACAGCACTACAAATCAGCCCCAGCATTTT.

This chain connects TRBV15 to TRBJ1-2; perhaps TRBD1 as D (6 bases). The CDR3 has 13 amino acids. CDR1 and CDR2 (germline): LNHNV, YYDKDF (reference sequence). The V end was cut by 5 bases, the J end by 4 bases, with 11 bases between. In nucleotides, the CDR3 is TGTGCCACCAGCGCGGGACACGGCTATGGCTACACCTTC. Its translation is CATSAGHGYGYTF. The full variable domain, completed using reference TRBV15 and TRBJ1-2, is DAMVIQNPRYQVTQFGKPVTLSCSQTLNHNVMYWYQQKSSQAPKLLFHYYDKDFNNEADTPDNFQSRRPNTSFCFLDIRSPGLGDTAMYLCATSAGHGYGYTFGSGTRLTVV.